This T cell receptor (beta chain) emerged from a study of T cell responses to AZD1222 COVID-19 vaccine. At the level of the study: Second-dose schedules of about 4 or about 12 weeks were combined. Study-wide findings and caveats: Clonal diversity may have been underestimated in mostly white British donors. Spike was spanned by vaccine-associated CD4 TCRs, which were dominant at 160-218 and 743-854.

TCRdb keeps only in-frame clones here, not all; method: immunoSEQ multiplex PCR. This table has fewer than 130,000 clones, more than 90% appearing once. The CDR3 loop spans 15 amino acids. J was trimmed by 4 bases and V by 1 base; bases with no gene match: 4. Looked up from germline, CDR1 is MNHEY and CDR2 is SVGAGI. Worth noting for this clone: Its antigen is not identified.

This rearrangement joins TRBV6-5 to TRBJ2-7, with 10 bases fitting TRBD2. This material consisted of peripheral blood, taken on day 0 of AZD1222 vaccination. The clonotype was recovered from an adult in good health. The CDR3 loop is CASSYFSGGWYEQYF. The CDR3 region has the DNA TGTGCCAGCAGTTACTTTAGCGGGGGGTGGTACGAGCAGTACTTC.